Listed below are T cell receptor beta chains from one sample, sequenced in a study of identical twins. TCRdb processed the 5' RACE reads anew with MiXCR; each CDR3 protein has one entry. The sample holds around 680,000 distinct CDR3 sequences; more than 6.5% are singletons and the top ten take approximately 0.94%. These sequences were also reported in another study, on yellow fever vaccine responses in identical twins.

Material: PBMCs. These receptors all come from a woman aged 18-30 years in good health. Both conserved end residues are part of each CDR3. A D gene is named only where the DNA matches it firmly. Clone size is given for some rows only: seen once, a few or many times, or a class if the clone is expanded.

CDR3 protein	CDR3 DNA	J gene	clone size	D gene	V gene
CASSLAGLAPGTDTQYF	TGCGCCAGCAGCTTGGCCGGGCTAGCGCCCGGCACAGATACGCAGTATTTT	TRBJ2-3	-	-	TRBV5-1
CATTDRTGATDTQYF	TGTGCCACCACCGACCGGACAGGGGCGACAGATACGCAGTATTTT	TRBJ2-3	-	TRBD1	TRBV24-1
CASSQDRAVHEQYF	TGCGCCAGCAGCCAAGATAGGGCGGTACACGAGCAGTACTTC	TRBJ2-7	many	-	TRBV4-3
CASSQVLVSQETQYF	TGTGCCAGCAGCCAAGTCTTAGTGAGTCAAGAGACCCAGTACTTC	TRBJ2-5	few	-	TRBV3-1
CASSFEREYNEQFF	TGTGCCAGCAGTTTCGAGCGGGAGTACAATGAGCAGTTCTTC	TRBJ2-1	few	TRBD2	TRBV27
CASSLAGALQETQYF	TGCGCCAGCAGCCTAGCGGGGGCCCTCCAAGAGACCCAGTACTTC	TRBJ2-5	few	TRBD2	TRBV4-1
CASSQGGRQFF	TGTGCTAGCAGCCAGGGAGGTCGGCAGTTCTTC	TRBJ2-1	many	-	TRBV7-7
CASSEGYTSGRKLQYF	TGTGCCAGCAGTGAGGGATATACTAGCGGGAGGAAGTTGCAGTACTTC	TRBJ2-7	many	TRBD2	TRBV25-1
CSVEELTGSEQFF	TGCAGCGTTGAAGAATTGACAGGGTCTGAGCAGTTCTTC	TRBJ2-1	many	TRBD1	TRBV29-1
CSVVAGADTQYF	TGCAGCGTTGTGGCGGGGGCGGATACGCAGTATTTT	TRBJ2-3	few	-	TRBV29-1
CASSATGGVSEQYF	TGTGCCAGCAGTGCAACAGGGGGCGTCTCCGAGCAGTACTTC	TRBJ2-7	few	TRBD1	TRBV12-3/TRBV12-4
CAISLSSWLSPSTGELFF	TGTGCCATCAGTTTATCGTCCTGGTTGAGCCCGAGCACCGGGGAGCTGTTTTTT	TRBJ2-2	-	-	TRBV12-3/TRBV12-4
CASSLTIRGTPYNEQFF	TGCGCCAGCAGCCTTACTATCCGCGGGACTCCCTACAATGAGCAGTTCTTC	TRBJ2-1	few	-	TRBV4-3
CSASGGVSDTQYF	TGCAGTGCTAGTGGCGGGGTGTCAGATACGCAGTATTTT	TRBJ2-3	few	-	TRBV20-1
CSVVGGFYGYTF	TGCAGCGTTGTCGGAGGGTTCTATGGCTACACCTTC	TRBJ1-2	-	-	TRBV29-1
CAISESAGHYEQYF	TGTGCCATCAGTGAGAGCGCGGGACACTACGAGCAGTACTTC	TRBJ2-7	few	-	TRBV10-3
CSARQAAVDTQYF	TGCAGTGCTCGCCAGGCTGCGGTAGATACGCAGTATTTT	TRBJ2-3	many	-	TRBV20-1
CASSFYSRVLSNEQFF	TGTGCCAGCAGCTTTTACAGCAGGGTGCTTTCCAATGAGCAGTTCTTC	TRBJ2-1	-	-	TRBV5-6
CASRAGTQSYEQYF	TGTGCCAGCAGGGCCGGGACCCAGTCCTACGAGCAGTACTTC	TRBJ2-7	few	-	TRBV2
CASSQTIEHNEQFF	TGCGCCAGCAGCCAAACGATAGAGCACAATGAGCAGTTCTTC	TRBJ2-1	few	-	TRBV4-3
CASSHAGTGGDEQYF	TGTGCCAGCAGCCATGCCGGGACAGGGGGCGACGAGCAGTACTTC	TRBJ2-7	few	TRBD1	TRBV5-8
CANADRGWGEQFF	TGTGCCAACGCGGACAGGGGTTGGGGTGAGCAGTTCTTC	TRBJ2-1	-	TRBD1	TRBV6-6
CASSGQGIYEQYF	TGCGCCAGCTCAGGACAGGGGATTTACGAGCAGTACTTC	TRBJ2-7	-	TRBD1	TRBV5-1
CASSDRGTQYF	TGTGCCAGTAGTGACAGGGGTACGCAGTATTTT	TRBJ2-3	few	TRBD1	TRBV19
CSARGIAGVDTGELFF	TGCAGTGCTAGGGGTATCGCGGGAGTAGACACCGGGGAGCTGTTTTTT	TRBJ2-2	-	TRBD2	TRBV20-1
CAWSRGGNTGELFF	TGTGCCTGGAGTAGGGGGGGGAACACCGGGGAGCTGTTTTTT	TRBJ2-2	many	-	TRBV30
CASSFFPEPAEQYF	TGTGCCAGCAGTTTTTTTCCAGAGCCAGCCGAGCAGTACTTC	TRBJ2-7	few	-	TRBV27
CASSYGRGFDYPNTDTQYF	TGTGCCAGCAGTTACGGTCGGGGGTTCGACTATCCAAACACAGATACGCAGTATTTT	TRBJ2-3	few	-	TRBV6-5
CASSYGTGTGNTEAFF	TGTGCCAGCAGTTACGGGACAGGGACGGGGAACACTGAAGCTTTCTTT	TRBJ1-1	few	TRBD1	TRBV6-2/TRBV6-3
CASSYSGSWDTQYF	TGTGCCAGCAGTTACTCGGGGTCATGGGATACGCAGTATTTT	TRBJ2-3	-	-	TRBV6-2/TRBV6-3
CASSDGTSGSYEQYF	TGCGCCAGCAGCGACGGGACTAGCGGGAGCTACGAGCAGTACTTC	TRBJ2-7	-	TRBD2	TRBV4-1
CSVLREQGETQYF	TGCAGCGTTTTGCGGGAGCAGGGGGAGACCCAGTACTTC	TRBJ2-5	once	-	TRBV29-1
CSVLPGQGVYEQYF	TGCAGCGTCTTACCGGGACAGGGAGTTTACGAGCAGTACTTC	TRBJ2-7	-	TRBD1	TRBV29-1
CAIRDIPTYEQYF	TGTGCCATCCGGGACATACCAACCTACGAGCAGTACTTC	TRBJ2-7	many	-	TRBV10-3
CASSNQGMGETQYF	TGTGCCAGCAGTAATCAGGGAATGGGCGAGACCCAGTACTTC	TRBJ2-5	-	-	TRBV27
CASRQDNEKLFF	TGTGCCAGCCGGCAGGATAATGAAAAACTGTTTTTT	TRBJ1-4	many	-	TRBV5-5
CASSLGPRADRGRETQYF	TGTGCCAGCAGCTTAGGCCCCAGGGCCGACAGGGGGAGGGAGACCCAGTACTTC	TRBJ2-5	many	TRBD1	TRBV11-2
CASNRRTRLAGGGTDTQYF	TGTGCCAGCAACCGTCGAACCCGACTAGCGGGAGGCGGAACAGATACGCAGTATTTT	TRBJ2-3	-	TRBD2	TRBV11-1
CASSLPLSDNEQFF	TGTGCCAGCAGCTTACCCCTTTCCGACAATGAGCAGTTCTTC	TRBJ2-1	few	-	TRBV7-9
CAHVSGTGELFF	TGTGCCCACGTATCGGGGACCGGGGAGCTGTTTTTT	TRBJ2-2	many	-	TRBV2
CASSLGDFSSYNEQFF	TGTGCCAGCAGCTTAGGGGACTTCAGCTCCTACAATGAGCAGTTCTTC	TRBJ2-1	few	-	TRBV7-9
CSARVTGVYEQYF	TGCAGTGCTAGAGTAACGGGGGTATACGAGCAGTACTTC	TRBJ2-7	-	-	TRBV20-1
CASSLVTVSGNTIYF	TGCGCCAGCAGCTTGGTGACAGTCTCTGGAAACACCATATATTTT	TRBJ1-3	-	-	TRBV5-1
CASSTNQGNEQFF	TGTGCCAGCAGTACGAACCAGGGGAATGAGCAGTTCTTC	TRBJ2-1	-	-	TRBV27
CASSWNTNEQFF	TGTGCCAGCAGCTGGAACACGAATGAGCAGTTCTTC	TRBJ2-1	-	-	TRBV11-1
CASSSGQANNSPLHF	TGTGCCAGCAGCTCGGGACAGGCCAATAATTCACCCCTCCACTTT	TRBJ1-6	many	TRBD1	TRBV12-3/TRBV12-4
CASGYAGVESDTQYF	TGTGCCAGCGGCTACGCGGGAGTGGAGTCAGATACGCAGTATTTT	TRBJ2-3	-	TRBD2	TRBV6-2/TRBV6-3
CASSQDSVRPGGLADTQYF	TGCGCCAGCAGCCAAGATAGTGTTCGTCCGGGAGGGTTGGCAGATACGCAGTATTTT	TRBJ2-3	-	TRBD2	TRBV4-3
CASSLIAVITDTQYF	TGCGCCAGCAGCTTGATCGCAGTTATCACAGATACGCAGTATTTT	TRBJ2-3	many	-	TRBV5-1
CAIGAGGVGYEQYF	TGTGCCATCGGGGCGGGAGGGGTTGGGTACGAGCAGTACTTC	TRBJ2-7	-	TRBD2	TRBV10-3
CASSEAADRDAGELFF	TGTGCCAGCAGTGAAGCGGCGGACAGGGATGCCGGGGAGCTGTTTTTT	TRBJ2-2	-	TRBD1	TRBV2
CASSYSSSGLGEKLFF	TGTGCCAGCAGTTACTCGTCATCCGGGTTGGGTGAAAAACTGTTTTTT	TRBJ1-4	-	-	TRBV6-5
CASSLGRDRAHEQYF	TGTGCCAGCAGTTTAGGCCGGGACAGGGCCCACGAGCAGTACTTC	TRBJ2-7	-	TRBD1	TRBV12-3/TRBV12-4
CSASRGSNTEAFF	TGCAGTGCTAGTCGGGGCTCAAACACTGAAGCTTTCTTT	TRBJ1-1	-	-	TRBV20-1
CAWKGDRGSETQYF	TGTGCCTGGAAGGGGGACAGGGGTTCAGAGACCCAGTACTTC	TRBJ2-5	-	TRBD1	TRBV30
CSATGTSGAETQYF	TGCAGTGCTACCGGGACTAGCGGGGCAGAGACCCAGTACTTC	TRBJ2-5	few	TRBD2	TRBV20-1
CSAGWSGDTQYF	TGCAGCGCAGGGTGGAGCGGAGATACGCAGTATTTT	TRBJ2-3	many	-	TRBV29-1